Reported below is one T cell receptor beta chain. Its antigen is not known. Isolated RNA was reverse transcribed in full, so expressed TCRB transcripts were sequenced. TCRdb's table, derived via immunoSEQ multiplex PCR, lists solely in-frame clones and lacks some. The data show about 160,000 clones, with under 13% seen just once and more than 0.45% held by the top ten. CDR3 length equals 14 residues. V shed 3 bases and J 0 bases; nucleotides not matched to a gene: 2. From germline, CDR1 is SGHAT and CDR2 FQNNGV. These data belong to a study of beta chain features in type 1 diabetes. Study details: Across the samples, about 100 million sorted cells were examined in total.

Study-wide results and limits: Compared with healthy donors, patients appeared to share more similar naive, central memory and regulatory TCRB repertoires. Cells that show high TCR expression could be over-represented by cDNA sequencing. A moderate, significant TCRB CDR3 shortening appeared in type 1 diabetes across four CD4+ subsets.

V usage is TRBV11-2 and J usage is TRBJ2-7, with 7 bases that match TRBD1. The source of this sequence is a young man with type 1 diabetes. Material for sequencing was central memory CD4+ T cells from blood. The CDR3: CASSLDRTSYEQYF. The CDR3, as DNA: TGTGCCAGCAGCTTGGACAGGACCTCCTACGAGCAGTACTTC.